This T cell receptor (beta chain) was documented in a study of CD8+ T cells in alopecia areata. Study conclusions and caveats: Alopecia totalis/universalis scalp especially showed more expanded CD8+ clones than normal scalp. Having just one nonresponder leaves the connection between baseline CD8+ expansion and response unresolved.

V was shortened by 7 bases and J by 0 bases, with 10 bases between the two germline ends. Germline-derived CDR1 and CDR2 are SGHAT and FQNNGV. This CDR3 region has 13 residues. Extracted from the samples, RNA was reverse transcribed into cDNA to serve as the sequencing template. Repertoires were generated with immunoSEQ multiplex PCR, while TCRdb's copy carries only in-frame clones and drops some. The table has 93,000 or so clones, under 90% seen once. Comment on this clone: The antigen is undetermined.

Treatment specified: oral pan-JAK inhibitor, 5-10 mg twice daily. This sequence was found in a human donor with alopecia areata. The chain joins TRBV11-2 to TRBJ2-7; D may be TRBD2 (6 bases). Sequencing was performed on CD8+ T cells sorted from blood, taken at approximately week 30, from a patient treated with tofacitinib. The CDR3 is CASNPGGSYEQYF. CDR3 in DNA: TGTGCCAGCAACCCCGGGGGCTCCTACGAGCAGTACTTC.